This T cell receptor beta chain was observed in a study of T cell responses to AZD1222 COVID-19 vaccine. Findings of the study overall: Only after the peak T cell response were repertoires sampled. Spike-wide vaccine-associated CD4 TCRs dominated at 160-218 and 743-854.

A note on this clone: Its specificity is unknown.

Measured with immunoSEQ multiplex PCR; TCRdb has only the in-frame clones, and not every one. The profile shows more than 150,000 clones, about 90% of them singletons. There are 11 residues in the CDR3. V dropped 5 bases and J dropped 10 bases, with 12 bases sitting between them. The germline V gene has CDR1 GTSNPN and CDR2 SVGIG (reference sequence). This specimen was peripheral blood, taken on day 0 of AZD1222 vaccination. The sequence derives from an adult in good health. The V and J genes are TRBV30 and TRBJ2-1, with D maybe TRBD1 (5 bases). In DNA, the CDR3 is TGTGCCTGGGCTACAGGCGTGGAGCAGTTCTTC. As protein: CAWATGVEQFF.